Listed below are T cell receptor beta chains from one sample, sequenced in a study of shared clonotypes between healthy human individuals. The table came from immunoSEQ multiplex PCR; TCRdb's copy has only in-frame clones and leaves some out. The sample holds under 2,000,000 clones, about 95% seen once. Sample: naive CD8+ T cells sorted from blood. These receptors all come from a man between 18 and 29 years old in good health. Both conserved end residues are part of each CDR3. D genes are given only for firm matches. The size of a clone is reported for some rows only, either as once, few or many, or as a class for expanded clones.

NA,TRBJ2-7,NA,TRBV7-9,CASSFDRDEQYF,TGTGCCAGCAGCTTCGACCGTGACGAGCAGTACTTC
once,TRBJ2-7,NA,TRBV7-9,CASKRYYEQCF,TGTGCCAGCAAGAGGTACTACGAGCAGTGCTTC
NA,TRBJ2-1,TRBD1,TRBV7-2,CASSSRDRAYNEQFF,TGTGCCAGCAGCTCCCGGGACAGGGCCTACAATGAGCAGTTCTTC
once,TRBJ1-4,TRBD1,TRBV7-9,CASSSRDRGLYEKLFF,TGTGCCAGCAGCTCCCGGGACAGGGGGCTTTATGAAAAACTGTTTTTT
NA,TRBJ2-1,NA,TRBV7-2,CASSSGGGNNEQFF,TGTGCCAGCAGCTCGGGGGGCGGAAACAATGAGCAGTTCTTC
NA,TRBJ2-3,TRBD2,TRBV27,CASTKGTSGSRPDTQYF,TGTGCCAGCACTAAAGGAACTAGCGGGAGTAGGCCAGATACGCAGTATTTT
NA,TRBJ2-1,TRBD2,TRBV5-1,CASSPNGLAGYNEQFF,TGCGCCAGCAGCCCAAATGGACTAGCCGGGTACAATGAGCAGTTCTTC
NA,TRBJ2-7,NA,TRBV27,CASRSGTGYEQYF,TGTGCCAGCAGATCCGGGACGGGGTACGAGCAGTACTTC
once,TRBJ1-1,NA,TRBV4-3,CASSQPGENTEAFF,TGCGCCAGCAGCCAGCCCGGAGAGAACACTGAAGCTTTCTTT
NA,TRBJ2-7,NA,TRBV7-2,CASSRSSAGEQYF,TGTGCCAGCAGCCGCTCTTCGGCGGGGGAGCAGTACTTC
NA,TRBJ2-7,NA,TRBV10-3,CAILSEGPQNYEQYF,TGTGCCATCTTATCCGAGGGACCGCAGAACTACGAGCAGTACTTC
NA,TRBJ2-1,TRBD2,TRBV28,CASSLGLAGGYNEQFF,TGTGCCAGCAGTTTAGGGCTAGCGGGGGGTTACAATGAGCAGTTCTTC
few,TRBJ1-1,NA,TRBV27,CASSPRTNTEAFF,TGTGCCAGCAGCCCCCGGACGAACACTGAAGCTTTCTTT
NA,TRBJ1-1,NA,TRBV28,CASSLSPDVNTEAFF,TGTGCCAGCAGTTTATCCCCGGACGTAAACACTGAAGCTTTCTTT
NA,TRBJ2-7,NA,TRBV11-2,CASSLKAPGSLFYEQYF,TGTGCCAGCAGCTTAAAGGCCCCCGGGAGCCTCTTCTACGAGCAGTACTTC
few,TRBJ1-2,NA,TRBV28,CASSVMVSDYGYTF,TGTGCCAGCAGTGTCATGGTTTCGGACTATGGCTACACCTTC
NA,TRBJ2-1,TRBD2,TRBV27,CASSGRGTYNEQFF,TGTGCCAGCAGCGGGAGGGGCACCTACAATGAGCAGTTCTTC
NA,TRBJ1-1,TRBD1,TRBV7-8,CASSTRDRGVENTEAFF,TGTGCCAGCAGCACTCGGGACAGGGGAGTGGAGAACACTGAAGCTTTCTTT
NA,TRBJ1-4,NA,TRBV9,CASSGEATNEKLFF,TGTGCCAGCAGCGGGGAAGCAACTAATGAAAAACTGTTTTTT
NA,TRBJ2-1,NA,TRBV5-5,CASSLGSMWDEQFF,TGTGCCAGCAGCCTCGGGTCTATGTGGGATGAGCAGTTCTTC
NA,TRBJ2-7,NA,TRBV10-3,CAIRETGTTPYEQYF,TGTGCCATCAGAGAGACAGGAACGACCCCCTACGAGCAGTACTTC
NA,TRBJ2-7,NA,TRBV7-9,CASSLGIDYEQYF,TGTGCCAGCAGCTTAGGCATAGACTACGAGCAGTACTTC
NA,TRBJ2-3,NA,TRBV6-5,CASTPLLRTDTQYF,TGTGCCAGCACCCCGCTCCTAAGGACAGATACGCAGTATTTT
NA,TRBJ2-3,NA,TRBV4-1,CASSQEEFRGDTQYF,TGCGCCAGCAGCCAAGAGGAGTTTAGGGGAGACACGCAGTATTTT
NA,TRBJ2-2,NA,TRBV29-1,CSVVSLDTGELFF,TGCAGCGTTGTCTCTCTGGACACCGGGGAGCTGTTTTTT
NA,TRBJ1-2,NA,TRBV7-9,CASSLKGEHYGYTF,TGTGCCAGCAGCTTAAAGGGGGAGCACTATGGCTACACCTTC
NA,TRBJ2-7,NA,TRBV6-5,CASSLAGYEQYF,TGTGCCAGCAGTTTAGCCGGTTACGAGCAGTACTTC
NA,TRBJ1-5,TRBD1,TRBV27,CASSSSGTGYQPQHF,TGTGCCAGCAGTTCGTCCGGGACAGGGTATCAGCCCCAGCATTTT
NA,TRBJ2-7,NA,TRBV13,CASSLADYEQYF,TGTGCCAGCAGCTTAGCAGACTACGAGCAGTACTTC
NA,TRBJ2-3,NA,TRBV19,CASSIVGSPSTDTQYF,TGTGCCAGTAGTATAGTTGGTTCGCCCAGCACAGATACGCAGTATTTT
NA,TRBJ2-7,TRBD2,TRBV19,CASSIGTSGYDYEQYF,TGTGCCAGTAGTATAGGCACTAGCGGGTATGACTACGAGCAGTACTTC